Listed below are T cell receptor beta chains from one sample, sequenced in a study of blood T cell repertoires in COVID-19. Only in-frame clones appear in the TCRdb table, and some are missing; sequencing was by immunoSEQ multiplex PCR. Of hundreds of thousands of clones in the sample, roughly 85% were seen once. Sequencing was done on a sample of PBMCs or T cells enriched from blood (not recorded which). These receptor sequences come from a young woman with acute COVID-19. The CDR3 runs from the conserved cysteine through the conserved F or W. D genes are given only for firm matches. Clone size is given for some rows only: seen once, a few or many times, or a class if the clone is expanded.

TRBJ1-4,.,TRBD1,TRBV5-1,TGCGCCAGCAGAAACGCGACAGGGTTCGTGTTGGAAAAACTGTTTTTT,CASRNATGFVLEKLFF
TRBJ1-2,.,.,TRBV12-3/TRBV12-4,TGTGCCAGCAGTATTAGACAGGCTGGCTACACCTTC,CASSIRQAGYTF
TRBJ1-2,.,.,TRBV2,TGTGCCAGCAGCAGCGGACAGAATCGAGGCTACACCTTC,CASSSGQNRGYTF
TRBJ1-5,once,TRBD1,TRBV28,TGTGCCAGCAGGTCCGGACAGGGTAACAATCAGCCCCAGCATTTT,CASRSGQGNNQPQHF
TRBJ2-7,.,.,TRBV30,TGTGCCTGGCGTGGACCCAGCGGCTCCTACGAGCAGTACTTC,CAWRGPSGSYEQYF
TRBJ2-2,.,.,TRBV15,TGTGCCACCAGCAGGGACACCGAGCCCACCGGGGAGCTGTTTTTT,CATSRDTEPTGELFF
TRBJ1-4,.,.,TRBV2,TGTGCCAGCAGGCCGGGACAACGTTCAACTAATGAAAAACTGTTTTTT,CASRPGQRSTNEKLFF
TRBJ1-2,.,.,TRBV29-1,TGCAGCGTTGTCGTCAGGGACTATGGCTACACCTTC,CSVVVRDYGYTF
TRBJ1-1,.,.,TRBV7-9,TGTGCCAGCAGCTTAGTTCAGAACACTGAAGCTTTCTTT,CASSLVQNTEAFF
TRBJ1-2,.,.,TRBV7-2,TGTGCCAGCAGCTTAGTTGAGGGGGGGTATGGCTACACCTTC,CASSLVEGGYGYTF
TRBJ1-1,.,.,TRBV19,TGTGCCAGTAGTACCGGGGACACCATGACTGAAGCTTTCTTT,CASSTGDTMTEAFF
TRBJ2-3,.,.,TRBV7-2,TGTGCCAGCAGCTTAGTAGGGGGGGCCGGCACAGATACGCAGTATTTT,CASSLVGGAGTDTQYF
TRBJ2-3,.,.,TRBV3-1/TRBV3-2,TGTGCCAGCAGCCCACAGGGATCTCCCACAGATACGCAGTATTTT,CASSPQGSPTDTQYF
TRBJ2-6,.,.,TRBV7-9,TGTGCCAGCAGCTTCTTTACAGGGACTGGGGCCAACGTCCTGACTTTC,CASSFFTGTGANVLTF
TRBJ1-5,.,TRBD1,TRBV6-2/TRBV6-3,TGTGCCAGCAGTTTGACAGGGGATTTCAATCAGCCCCAGCATTTT,CASSLTGDFNQPQHF